These 3 T cell receptor beta chains came from one sample sequenced in a study of blood T cell repertoires in COVID-19. Clones were read by immunoSEQ multiplex PCR, and TCRdb kept only the in-frame ones, dropping some. The sample includes more than 55,000 clones, 80% to 90% of them seen just once. The sequenced sample consisted of peripheral blood. These receptors all stem from a man aged 55-75 years with acute or convalescent COVID-19.

The CDR3 is CASSSYGGSGANVLTF. In DNA, the CDR3 is TGTGCCAGCAGCAGCTACGGGGGGAGCGGGGCCAACGTCCTGACTTTC. The chain links TRBV9 to TRBJ2-6; TRBD2 matches at 7 bases. The germline V gene encodes CDR1 SGDLS and CDR2 YYNGEE. The CDR3 has 16 residues. J lost 4 bases, V lost 4 bases, and 8 bases had no gene match.

The chain recombines TRBV5-6 with TRBJ2-1; TRBD1 agrees at 9 bases. Germline loops: CDR1 SGHDT, CDR2 YYEEEE. V was clipped by 4 bases and J by 9 bases; unmatched bases: 11. CDR3 length: 15 amino acids. The CDR3 spells CASSLGPLTGGEQFF. The CDR3 coding sequence is TGTGCCAGCAGCCTTGGGCCGCTGACAGGGGGTGAGCAGTTCTTC.

A few counts support this clone. V gene TRBV15 combines with J gene TRBJ2-7, with 7 bases aligning to TRBD2. V lost 3 bases and J lost 4; bases outside the gene matches: 9. The CDR3 extends over 15 amino acids. Germline V lookup: CDR1 LNHNV, CDR2 YYDKDF (reference sequence). The CDR3 sequence is CATSSPGRREYEQYF. In DNA, the CDR3 is TGTGCCACCAGCAGCCCCGGGAGGCGGGAGTACGAGCAGTACTTC.